These 23 T cell receptor beta chains were sequenced from one sample in a study of CD8+ T cells in alopecia areata. In each case, RNA was isolated and then reverse transcribed into cDNA as the sequencing template. Using immunoSEQ multiplex PCR, the repertoire was profiled, and TCRdb retains in-frame clones only, with some absent. The table records over 25,000 clones, roughly 80% of them present only once. The material sequenced was NKG2D-low CD8+ T cells sorted from blood. These receptors were taken from a human donor with alopecia areata.

J is TRBJ2-5 and V is TRBV4-1; a weak D match, TRBD2 (6 bases). Germline V gives CDR1 MGHRA, CDR2 YSYEKL. V gave up 1 base and J gave up 7 bases, with 22 bases separating them. The CDR3 is made up of 17 amino acids. Here the CDR3 reads CASSQGPTSSMGGTQYF. CDR3 DNA sequence: TGCGCCAGCAGCCAAGGCCCAACTAGCTCTATGGGTGGGACCCAGTACTTC.

Written as DNA, the CDR3 is TGTGCCAGCAGAAGTCGAAACTCCTACGAGCAGTACTTC. This gives the protein CASRSRNSYEQYF. The rearrangement joins TRBV13 to TRBJ2-7; D is undetermined. This CDR3 contains 13 residues. Germline V gives CDR1 PRHDT, CDR2 FYEKMQ (reference sequence). The germline V and J ends were trimmed by 6 bases and 0 bases, with 9 bases remaining between them.

This clone is a singleton in its sample. The chain employs TRBV27 and TRBJ2-7; 7 nucleotides match TRBD1. Trimming removed 3 bases from V and 4 bases from J; junction bases left unmatched: 3. This CDR3 contains 13 residues. Germline CDR1 and CDR2: MNHEY and SMNVEV (reference sequence). CDR3 nucleotides: TGTGCCAGCAGTTTTGGACAGGTGTACGAGCAGTACTTC. Its translation is CASSFGQVYEQYF.

This clone was seen more than once but under ten times. This sequence joins TRBV12-2 and TRBJ1-5. TRBV12-2 is an annotated pseudogene. This CDR3 spans 20 amino acids. The DNA of the CDR3 is TGTGCAAGTCGCTGGAAATTTTTTTCGGCGGGGGGGCTGGTGAGTCAGCCCCAGCATTTT. Translation: CASRWKFFSAGGLVSQPQHF.

V gene TRBV4-3 combines with J gene TRBJ2-1; no clear D. The germline V gene encodes CDR1 LGHNA and CDR2 YSLEER. V lost 0 bases to trimming and J lost 9 bases, with 12 bases between them. The CDR3 covers 14 residues. This CDR3 reads CASSQDLASPEQFF. The CDR3 nucleotides are TGCGCCAGCAGCCAAGATCTTGCTAGTCCTGAGCAGTTCTTC.

By its share, this clone is medium-sized (0.01 to 0.1%). The chain has TRBV19 and TRBJ2-2; D ambiguous. The ends were cut back, 2 bases at V and 5 bases at J, with 9 bases in the middle. This CDR3 has 14 residues. Germline V gene data show CDR1 as LNHDA and CDR2 as SQIVND (reference sequence). The CDR3 here is CASSIKVVTGELFF. The CDR3 coding sequence is TGTGCCAGTAGTATAAAGGTTGTAACCGGGGAGCTGTTTTTT.

The chain joins TRBV27 to TRBJ2-7; no firm D call. The CDR3 runs to 15 residues. The germline CDR1 and CDR2 sequences are MNHEY and SMNVEV (reference sequence). V was shortened by 7 bases and J by 5 bases, with 21 bases between the two germline ends. The CDR3 protein is CASTRTGSGTHEQYF. CDR3 bases: TGTGCCAGCACCAGAACCGGGTCCGGCACCCACGAGCAGTACTTC.

This chain connects TRBV12-5 to TRBJ2-3, with D hard to call. Germline V gene data show CDR1 as LGHNT and CDR2 as FRNRAP. The CDR3 is 13 residues long. Trimming stripped 7 bases from V and 2 bases from J, with 10 bases between. The CDR3: CASANRATDTQYF. The CDR3 DNA sequence: TGTGCTAGTGCTAATAGGGCCACAGATACGCAGTATTTT. Complete variable domain (other parts from reference TRBV12-5 and TRBJ2-3): DARVTQTPRHKVTEMGQEVTMRCQPILGHNTVFWYRQTMMQGLELLAYFRNRAPLDDSGMPKDRFSAEMPDATLATLKIQPSEPRDSAVYFCASANRATDTQYFGPGTRLTVL.

V gene TRBV7-8 combines with J gene TRBJ2-6; 8 bases match TRBD1. Germline trimming cut 3 bases from V and 0 bases from J; bases unmatched to any gene: 10. Germline-derived CDR1 and CDR2 are SGHVS and FQNEAQ. CDR3 length: 19 residues. For the CDR3, the DNA is TGTGCCAGCAGCTTGAGAGCAGGACAGGGCAGCTCTGGGGCCAACGTCCTGACTTTC. It yields the protein CASSLRAGQGSSGANVLTF.

The chain recombines TRBV9 with TRBJ2-7; D might be TRBD1 or TRBD2, each matching 5 bases. The CDR3 loop spans 17 amino acids. Germline V gene sequence: CDR1 SGDLS, CDR2 YYNGEE. Between the trimmed V and J ends, which lost 0 bases and 2 bases, there was a span of 18 bases. The CDR3 here is CASSVDGGLDPTYEQYF. The CDR3 bases are TGTGCCAGCAGCGTAGATGGGGGTTTGGATCCGACCTACGAGCAGTACTTC.

The chain links TRBV7-8 to TRBJ2-5; 7 bases fit TRBD2. The J call is in doubt because the DNA end fits TRBJ2-7 better. There are 13 residues in the CDR3. The germline V gene encodes CDR1 SGHVS and CDR2 FQNEAQ. This chain's CDR3 is CASSLATPYEQYF. The CDR3 DNA is TGTGCCAGCTCACTAGCGACTCCCTACGAGCAGTACTTC.

The chain couples TRBV9 to TRBJ2-1; a possible D gene is TRBD1 (6 bases). Trimming took off 0 bases at V and 6 bases at J, with 10 bases between the two ends. CDR1 is SGDLS, CDR2 YYNGEE, per germline. The CDR3 has 14 amino acids. For the CDR3, the DNA is TGTGCCAGCAGCGTAGAAACAGGGAGCAATGAGCAGTTCTTC. Translated: CASSVETGSNEQFF.

The rearrangement uses TRBV4-1 and TRBJ2-5, with D uncertain. The germline V gene encodes CDR1 MGHRA and CDR2 YSYEKL. CDR3 length: 13 residues. Trimming pared 1 base from V and 4 bases from J, leaving 7 bases between. The CDR3 DNA follows: TGCGCCAGCAGCCAAGTGGGGTCAGAGACCCAGTACTTC. This encodes CASSQVGSETQYF.

This clone was observed once. The CDR3 DNA reads TGCAGCGTTGGGCGCAGACAGGGGATGGATTTCTCCTACGAGCAGTACTTC. As protein: CSVGRRQGMDFSYEQYF. This chain joins TRBV29-1 and TRBJ2-7; 8 nucleotides match TRBD1. In germline, CDR1 is SQVTM, CDR2 ANQGSEA. This CDR3 is 17 amino acids long. V lost 4 bases and J lost 0; bases outside the gene matches: 14.

The rearrangement uses TRBV28 and TRBJ2-4, with D tentatively TRBD2 (5 bases). Trimming left V 6 bases short and J 6 bases short, with 21 bases between. Germline V gene data show CDR1 as MDHEN and CDR2 as SYDVKM. The CDR3 is made up of 16 amino acids. The CDR3 coding sequence is TGTGCCAGCAGAGGGTTAATAGGGAACGAGGGAAACATTCAGTACTTC. It is translated as CASRGLIGNEGNIQYF.

The chain joins TRBV4-2 to TRBJ1-5; 8 bases fit TRBD1. Germline values: CDR1 LGHNA, CDR2 YNFKEQ. Trimming at V came to 0 bases and at J to 5 bases, leaving 6 bases not matched to a gene. The CDR3 runs 16 residues. CDR3 sequence (DNA): TGTGCCAGCAGCCAAGATAAGGACAGGGCTGATCAGCCCCAGCATTTT. Translated, it gives CASSQDKDRADQPQHF.

V usage is TRBV5-1 and J usage is TRBJ2-7, with unresolved D. CDR3 size: 13 residues. The germline gives CDR1 SGHRS, CDR2 YFSETQ. Trimming left V 0 bases short and J 2 bases short, with 6 bases between. DNA of the CDR3: TGCGCCAGCAGCTTGGAAAGTCCCTACGAGCAGTACTTC. Translation: CASSLESPYEQYF.

The J gene is TRBJ2-1, the V gene TRBV4-1; the match to TRBD1 covers 10 bases. The CDR3 runs to 17 residues. Trimming removed 1 base from V and 5 bases from J; junction bases left unmatched: 8. Germline assignment: CDR1 MGHRA and CDR2 YSYEKL. The CDR3 spells CASSQGTGTGAHNEQFF. CDR3 sequence (DNA): TGCGCCAGCAGCCAAGGTACCGGGACAGGGGCTCACAATGAGCAGTTCTTC.

The gene calls are TRBV6-1 and TRBJ2-1; a possible D gene is TRBD1 (5 bases). The CDR3 totals 15 residues. CDR1 and CDR2 from the germline V gene are MNHNS and SASEGT. Trimming removed 3 bases at V and 4 bases at J, with 13 bases between. DNA for the CDR3: TGTGCCAGCAGTGATGGAACAGGAAGTTACAATGAGCAGTTCTTC. Protein product: CASSDGTGSYNEQFF.

J is TRBJ2-3 and V is TRBV6-5; D ambiguous. V gave up 0 bases and J gave up 4 bases, with 2 bases separating them. Germline V lookup: CDR1 MNHEY, CDR2 SVGAGI. The CDR3 runs to 12 residues. CDR3: CASSYSPDTQYF. The CDR3 region has the DNA TGTGCCAGCAGTTACTCCCCAGATACGCAGTATTTT.

CDR3 region: CSVSGTGYEQYF. The CDR3, as DNA: TGCAGCGTTTCCGGGACAGGCTACGAGCAGTACTTC. This chain links TRBV29-1 with TRBJ2-7, with TRBD1 matching 8 bases. This CDR3 has 12 residues. The junction had 3 bases not matched to a gene; V was cut back by 5 bases and J by 3 bases. Germline CDR1 SQVTM, CDR2 ANQGSEA.

The chain employs TRBV4-1 and TRBJ2-7; a weak D match, TRBD2 (6 bases). V lost 1 base and J lost 1, with 11 bases in between. Germline V lookup: CDR1 MGHRA, CDR2 YSYEKL. The CDR3 length is 15 residues. DNA for the CDR3: TGCGCCAGCAGCCAAGTGGAGGGTTCGTCCTACGAGCAGTACTTC. Residues: CASSQVEGSSYEQYF.

This clone has only a few counts. The DNA of the CDR3 is TGCGCCAGCAGCCAAGATGCCAATCAGCCCCAGCATTTT. Amino acids: CASSQDANQPQHF. The rearrangement links TRBV4-1 to TRBJ1-5; D not resolved. CDR1 and CDR2 from the germline V gene are MGHRA and YSYEKL. The CDR3 has 13 residues. The V and J ends lost 0 bases and 3 bases respectively, with 3 bases between them.